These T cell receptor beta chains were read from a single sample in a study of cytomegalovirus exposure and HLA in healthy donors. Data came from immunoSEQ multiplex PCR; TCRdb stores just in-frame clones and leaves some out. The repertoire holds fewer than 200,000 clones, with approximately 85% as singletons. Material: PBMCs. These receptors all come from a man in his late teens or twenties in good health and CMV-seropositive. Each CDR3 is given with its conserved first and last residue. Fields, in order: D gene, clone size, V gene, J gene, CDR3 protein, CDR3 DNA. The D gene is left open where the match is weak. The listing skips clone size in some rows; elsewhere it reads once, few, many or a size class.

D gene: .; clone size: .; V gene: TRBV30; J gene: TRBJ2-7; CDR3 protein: CAWNRGSLSYEQYF; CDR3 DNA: TGTGCCTGGAACCGGGGTAGCCTCTCCTACGAGCAGTACTTC
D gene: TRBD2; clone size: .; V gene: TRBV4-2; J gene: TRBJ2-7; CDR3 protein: CASSQDRLAGPYEQYF; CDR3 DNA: TGTGCCAGCAGCCAAGATAGACTAGCGGGGCCCTACGAGCAGTACTTC
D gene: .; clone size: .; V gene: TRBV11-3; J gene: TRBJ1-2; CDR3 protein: CASSLDTGLNYGYTF; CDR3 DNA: TGTGCCAGCAGCTTAGATACGGGACTGAACTATGGCTACACCTTC
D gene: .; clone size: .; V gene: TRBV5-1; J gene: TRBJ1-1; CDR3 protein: CANSQGHSNTEAFF; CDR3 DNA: TGCGCCAACAGCCAGGGACACTCCAACACTGAAGCTTTCTTT
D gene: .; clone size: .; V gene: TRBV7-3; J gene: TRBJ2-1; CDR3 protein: CASSSAGSEQFF; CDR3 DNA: TGTGCCAGCAGCTCCGCCGGGAGTGAGCAGTTCTTC
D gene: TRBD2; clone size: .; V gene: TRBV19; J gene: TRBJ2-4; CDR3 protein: CASSSRGAGGSNRLAKNIQYF; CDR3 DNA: TGTGCCAGTAGCTCAAGAGGAGCGGGGGGATCGAACAGGCTAGCCAAAAACATTCAGTACTTC
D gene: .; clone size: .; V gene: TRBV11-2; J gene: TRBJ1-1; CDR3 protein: CASSPKPGQGKFMNTEAFF; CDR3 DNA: TGTGCCAGCAGCCCTAAACCGGGACAAGGAAAGTTCATGAACACTGAAGCTTTCTTT
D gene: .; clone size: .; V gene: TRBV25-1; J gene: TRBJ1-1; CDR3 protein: CASTRGGRSTEAFF; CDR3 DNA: TGTGCCAGTACAAGGGGGGGGCGTTCCACTGAAGCTTTCTTT
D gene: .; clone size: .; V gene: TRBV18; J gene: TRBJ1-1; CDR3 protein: CASSPQQGNAEAFF; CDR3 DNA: TGTGCCAGCTCACCACAGCAGGGGAACGCTGAAGCTTTCTTT
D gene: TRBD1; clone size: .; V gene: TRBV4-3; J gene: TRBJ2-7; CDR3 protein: CASSQDRTGGAYEQYF; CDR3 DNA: TGCGCCAGCAGCCAAGATCGGACAGGGGGAGCCTACGAGCAGTACTTC
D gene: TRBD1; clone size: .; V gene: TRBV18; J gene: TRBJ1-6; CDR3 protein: CASSGQGNSPLHF; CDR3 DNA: TGTGCCAGCTCAGGACAGGGTAATTCACCCCTCCACTTT
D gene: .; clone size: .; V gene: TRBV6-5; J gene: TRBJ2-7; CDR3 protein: CASSPGLANYEQYF; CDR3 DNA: TGTGCCAGCAGCCCCGGACTTGCAAACTACGAGCAGTACTTC
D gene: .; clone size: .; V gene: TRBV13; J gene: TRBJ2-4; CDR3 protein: CASSLGRGGNSQYF; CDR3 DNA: TGTGCCAGCAGCTTAGGGAGGGGGGGAAACAGTCAGTACTTC
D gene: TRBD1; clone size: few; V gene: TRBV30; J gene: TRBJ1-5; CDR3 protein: CAWSVEGTGDQPQHF; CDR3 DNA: TGTGCCTGGAGTGTTGAGGGGACAGGTGATCAGCCCCAGCATTTT
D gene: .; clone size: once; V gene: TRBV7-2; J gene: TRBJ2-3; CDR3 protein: CASSLIAIRREGGTDTQYF; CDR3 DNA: TGTGCCAGCAGCTTAATAGCCATCCGACGGGAAGGAGGCACAGATACGCAGTATTTT
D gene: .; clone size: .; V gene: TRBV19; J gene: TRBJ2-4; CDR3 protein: CASSMRGGLSGVQYF; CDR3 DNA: TGTGCCAGTAGTATGAGGGGGGGACTTTCAGGCGTTCAGTACTTC
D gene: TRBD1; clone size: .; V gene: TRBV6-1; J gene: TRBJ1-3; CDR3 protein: CASSEEGQGWPGNTIYF; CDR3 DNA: TGTGCCAGCAGTGAAGAAGGACAGGGCTGGCCTGGAAACACCATATATTTT
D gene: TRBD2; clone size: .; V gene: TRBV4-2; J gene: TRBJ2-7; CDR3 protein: CASSQEEGLREQYF; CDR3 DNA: TGTGCCAGCAGCCAAGAGGAGGGACTAAGGGAGCAGTACTTC
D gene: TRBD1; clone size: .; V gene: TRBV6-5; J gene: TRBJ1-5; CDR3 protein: CASSRDRNFNQPQHF; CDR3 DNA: TGTGCCAGCAGTAGGGACAGGAACTTCAATCAGCCCCAGCATTTT
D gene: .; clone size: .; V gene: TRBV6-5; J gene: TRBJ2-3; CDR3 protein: CASGRDTQYF; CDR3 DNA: TGTGCCAGCGGTAGAGATACGCAGTATTTT
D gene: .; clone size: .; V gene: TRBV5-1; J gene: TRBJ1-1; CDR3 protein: CASSLEGEGLAFF; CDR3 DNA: TGCGCCAGCAGCTTAGAGGGGGAAGGGTTAGCTTTCTTT
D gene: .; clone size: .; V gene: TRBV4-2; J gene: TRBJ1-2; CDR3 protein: CASSQEAGVGYTF; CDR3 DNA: TGTGCCAGCAGCCAAGAGGCCGGGGTTGGCTACACCTTC
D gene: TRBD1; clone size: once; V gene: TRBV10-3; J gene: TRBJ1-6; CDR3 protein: CAVTGGLGEPLHF; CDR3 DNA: TGTGCCGTAACAGGGGGCTTAGGTGAACCCCTCCACTTT
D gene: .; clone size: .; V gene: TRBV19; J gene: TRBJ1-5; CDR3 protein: CASRWGGGSNQPQHF; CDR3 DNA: TGTGCCAGTAGGTGGGGGGGAGGGAGCAATCAGCCCCAGCATTTT
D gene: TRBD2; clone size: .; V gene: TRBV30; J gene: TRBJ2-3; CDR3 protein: CASRLRGGRTDTQYF; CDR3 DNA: TGTGCCAGCCGCTTGCGGGGGGGCCGAACAGATACGCAGTATTTT
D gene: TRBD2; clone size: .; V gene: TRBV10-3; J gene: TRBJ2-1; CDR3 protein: CATRTGGTYNEQFF; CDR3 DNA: TGTGCCACTCGAACGGGGGGGACTTACAATGAGCAGTTCTTC
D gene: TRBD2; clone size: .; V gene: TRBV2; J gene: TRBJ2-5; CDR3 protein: CASRPLSARGGTLVNQETQYF; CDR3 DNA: TGTGCCAGCAGACCCCTGTCTGCCCGCGGGGGTACCCTAGTAAACCAAGAGACCCAGTACTTC
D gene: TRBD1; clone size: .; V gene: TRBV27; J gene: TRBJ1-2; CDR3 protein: CASSSTGTGFGYTF; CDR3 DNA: TGTGCCAGCAGTTCCACCGGGACAGGGTTTGGCTACACCTTC
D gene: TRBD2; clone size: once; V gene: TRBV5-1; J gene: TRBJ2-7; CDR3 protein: CASSDLAGAYEQYF; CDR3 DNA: TGCGCCAGCAGCGACCTAGCGGGGGCCTACGAGCAGTACTTC
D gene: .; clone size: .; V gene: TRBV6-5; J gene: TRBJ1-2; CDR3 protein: CASNPGVLPNYGYTF; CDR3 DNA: TGTGCCAGCAACCCCGGTGTACTCCCTAACTATGGCTACACCTTC
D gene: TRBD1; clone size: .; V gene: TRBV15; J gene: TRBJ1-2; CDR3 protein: CATRQGGGYTF; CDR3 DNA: TGTGCCACCCGACAGGGAGGCGGCTACACCTTC
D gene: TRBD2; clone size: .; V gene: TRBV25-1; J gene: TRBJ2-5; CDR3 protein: CASSVSSGTSGQETQYF; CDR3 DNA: TGTGCCAGCAGTGTATCATCCGGGACTAGCGGCCAAGAGACCCAGTACTTC
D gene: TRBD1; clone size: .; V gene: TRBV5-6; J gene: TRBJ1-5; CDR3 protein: CASRRQGINQPQHF; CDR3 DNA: TGTGCCAGCAGAAGACAGGGTATCAATCAGCCCCAGCATTTT
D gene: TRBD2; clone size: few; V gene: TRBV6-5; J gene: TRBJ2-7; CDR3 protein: CASGWRGGPYEQYF; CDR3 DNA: TGTGCCAGCGGTTGGCGGGGGGGCCCCTACGAGCAGTACTTC